This record concerns one T cell receptor beta chain sequence. The target antigen is unknown. Different DNA sequences within this sample yield the same CDR3. Some clones are missing from TCRdb's copy, which holds only in-frame ones; the method was immunoSEQ multiplex PCR. Among 240,000 or so clones listed, around 82% were seen once. The sample belongs to a study of Tregs in tolerant kidney transplant recipients. Study-level points and caveats: The most relevant donor-specific Treg TCRbeta repertoire apparently came from expansion with activated donor B cells. Biological reproducibility was not directly addressed in this study.

The CDR3 contains 11 residues. Per the germline V gene, CDR1 is SGHRS and CDR2 is YFSETQ. Trimming removed 2 bases at V and 5 bases at J, with 4 bases between. CD4+CD25+CD127- Tregs, CD4+CD25- non-Tregs, CD4 and CD8 cells were sorted. The sequence came from a human donor in good health. The V call is TRBV5-1, the J call TRBJ2-5; no firm D call. The sequenced sample was CD4+ T cells from blood. The CDR3 protein is CASSFGETQYF. The DNA of the CDR3 is TGCGCCAGCAGCTTTGGGGAGACCCAGTACTTC.